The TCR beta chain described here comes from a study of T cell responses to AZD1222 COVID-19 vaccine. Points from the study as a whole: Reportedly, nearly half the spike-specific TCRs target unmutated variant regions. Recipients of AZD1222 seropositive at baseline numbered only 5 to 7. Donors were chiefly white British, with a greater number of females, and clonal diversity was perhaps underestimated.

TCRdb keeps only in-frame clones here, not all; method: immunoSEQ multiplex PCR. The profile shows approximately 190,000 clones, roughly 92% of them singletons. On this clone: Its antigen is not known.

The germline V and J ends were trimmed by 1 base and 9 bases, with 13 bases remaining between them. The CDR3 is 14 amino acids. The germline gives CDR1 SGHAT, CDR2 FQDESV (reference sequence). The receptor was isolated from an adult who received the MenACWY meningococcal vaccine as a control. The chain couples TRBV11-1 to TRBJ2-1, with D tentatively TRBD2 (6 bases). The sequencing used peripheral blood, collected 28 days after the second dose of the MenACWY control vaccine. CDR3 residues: CASSLDLGGLEQFF. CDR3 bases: TGTGCCAGCAGCTTAGACCTCGGAGGGCTTGAGCAGTTCTTC.